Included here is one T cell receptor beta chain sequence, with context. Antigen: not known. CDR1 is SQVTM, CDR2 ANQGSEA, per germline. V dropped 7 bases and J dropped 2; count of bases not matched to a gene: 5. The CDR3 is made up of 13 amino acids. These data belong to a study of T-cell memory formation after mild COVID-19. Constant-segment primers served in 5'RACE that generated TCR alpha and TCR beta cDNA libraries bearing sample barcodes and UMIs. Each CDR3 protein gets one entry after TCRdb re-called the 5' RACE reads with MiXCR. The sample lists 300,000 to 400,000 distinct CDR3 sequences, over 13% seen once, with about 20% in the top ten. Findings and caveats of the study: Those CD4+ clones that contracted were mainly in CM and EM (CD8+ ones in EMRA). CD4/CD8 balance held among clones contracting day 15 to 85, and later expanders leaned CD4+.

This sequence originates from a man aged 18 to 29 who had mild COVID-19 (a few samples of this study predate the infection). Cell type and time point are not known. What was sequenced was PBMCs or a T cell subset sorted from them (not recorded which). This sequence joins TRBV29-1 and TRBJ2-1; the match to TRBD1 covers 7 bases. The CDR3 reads CSGDRETYNEQFF. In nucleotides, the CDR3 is TGCAGCGGAGACAGGGAGACCTACAATGAGCAGTTCTTC.